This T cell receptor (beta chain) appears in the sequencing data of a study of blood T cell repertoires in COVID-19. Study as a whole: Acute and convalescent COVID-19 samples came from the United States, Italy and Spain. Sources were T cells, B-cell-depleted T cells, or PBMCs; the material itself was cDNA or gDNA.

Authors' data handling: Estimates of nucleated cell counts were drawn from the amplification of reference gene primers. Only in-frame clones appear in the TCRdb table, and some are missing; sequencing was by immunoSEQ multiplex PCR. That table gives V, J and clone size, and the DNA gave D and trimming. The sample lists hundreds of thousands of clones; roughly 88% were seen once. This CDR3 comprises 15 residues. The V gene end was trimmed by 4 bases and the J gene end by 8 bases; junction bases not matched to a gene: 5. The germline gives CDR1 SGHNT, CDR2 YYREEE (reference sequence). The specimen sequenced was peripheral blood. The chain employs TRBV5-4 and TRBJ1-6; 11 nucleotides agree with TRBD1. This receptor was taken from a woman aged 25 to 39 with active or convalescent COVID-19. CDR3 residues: CASSPSGQGDSPLHF. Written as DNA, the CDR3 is TGTGCCAGCAGCCCCTCGGGACAGGGGGATTCACCCCTCCACTTT.